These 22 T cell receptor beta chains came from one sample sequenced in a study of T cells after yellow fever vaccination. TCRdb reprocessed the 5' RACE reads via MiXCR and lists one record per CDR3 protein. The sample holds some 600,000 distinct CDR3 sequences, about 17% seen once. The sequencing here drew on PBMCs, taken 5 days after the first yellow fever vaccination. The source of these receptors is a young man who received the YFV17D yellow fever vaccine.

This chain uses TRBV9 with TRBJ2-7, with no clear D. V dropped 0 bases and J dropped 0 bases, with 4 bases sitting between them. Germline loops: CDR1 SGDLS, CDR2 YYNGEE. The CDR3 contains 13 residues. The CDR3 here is CASSVDNSYEQYF. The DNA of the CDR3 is TGTGCCAGCAGCGTAGACAACTCCTACGAGCAGTACTTC.

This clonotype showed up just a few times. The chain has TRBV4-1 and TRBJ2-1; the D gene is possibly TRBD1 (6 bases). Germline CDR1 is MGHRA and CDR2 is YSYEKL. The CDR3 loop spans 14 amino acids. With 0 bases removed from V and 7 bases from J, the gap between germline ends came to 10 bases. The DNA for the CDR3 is TGCGCCAGCAGCCAAGATCCCGGACAGAATGAGCAGTTCTTC. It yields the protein CASSQDPGQNEQFF.

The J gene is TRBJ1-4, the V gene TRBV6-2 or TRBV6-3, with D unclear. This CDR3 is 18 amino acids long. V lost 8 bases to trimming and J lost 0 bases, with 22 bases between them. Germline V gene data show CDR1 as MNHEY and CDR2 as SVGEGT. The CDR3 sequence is CASGKPAFSYATNEKLFF. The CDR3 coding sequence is TGTGCCAGCGGCAAACCGGCATTCAGTTATGCAACTAATGAAAAACTGTTTTTT.

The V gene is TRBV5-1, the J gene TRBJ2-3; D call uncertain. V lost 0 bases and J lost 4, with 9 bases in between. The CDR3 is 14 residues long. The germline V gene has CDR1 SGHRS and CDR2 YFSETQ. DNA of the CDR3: TGCGCCAGCAGCTTGGCCGGGCTAGCAGATACGCAGTATTTT. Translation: CASSLAGLADTQYF.

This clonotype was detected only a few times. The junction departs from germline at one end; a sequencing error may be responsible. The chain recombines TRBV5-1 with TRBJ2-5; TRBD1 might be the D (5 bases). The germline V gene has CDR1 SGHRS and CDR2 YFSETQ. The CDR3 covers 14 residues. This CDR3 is CASRPSTGRETKDF. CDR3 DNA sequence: TGCGCCAGCAGGCCGTCAACAGGCCGAGAGACCAAGGACTTC.

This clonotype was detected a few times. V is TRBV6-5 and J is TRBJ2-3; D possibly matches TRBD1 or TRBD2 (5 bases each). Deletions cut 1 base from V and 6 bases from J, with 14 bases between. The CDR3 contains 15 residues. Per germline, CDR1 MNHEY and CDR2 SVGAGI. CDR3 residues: CASSYYSQGADTQYF. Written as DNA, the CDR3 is TGTGCCAGCAGTTACTATTCGCAGGGAGCGGATACGCAGTATTTT.

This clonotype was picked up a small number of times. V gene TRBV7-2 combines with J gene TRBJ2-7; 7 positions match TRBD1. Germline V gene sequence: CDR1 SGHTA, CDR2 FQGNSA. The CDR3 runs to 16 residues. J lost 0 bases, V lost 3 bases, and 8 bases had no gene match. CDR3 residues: CASSLLRGRNSYEQYF. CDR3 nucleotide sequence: TGTGCCAGCAGCTTGTTGAGGGGGCGCAACTCCTACGAGCAGTACTTC.

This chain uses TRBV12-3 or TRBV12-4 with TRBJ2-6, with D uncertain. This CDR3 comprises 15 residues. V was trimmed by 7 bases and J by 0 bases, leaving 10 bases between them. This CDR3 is CASNKGGSGANVLTF. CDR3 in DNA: TGTGCCAGCAACAAGGGCGGCTCTGGGGCCAACGTCCTGACTTTC.

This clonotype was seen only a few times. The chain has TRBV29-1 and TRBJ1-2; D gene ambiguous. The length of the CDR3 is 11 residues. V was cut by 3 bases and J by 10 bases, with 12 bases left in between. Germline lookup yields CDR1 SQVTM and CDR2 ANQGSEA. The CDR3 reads CSVDFGRIYTF. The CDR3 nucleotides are TGCAGCGTTGATTTCGGTCGGATCTACACCTTC.

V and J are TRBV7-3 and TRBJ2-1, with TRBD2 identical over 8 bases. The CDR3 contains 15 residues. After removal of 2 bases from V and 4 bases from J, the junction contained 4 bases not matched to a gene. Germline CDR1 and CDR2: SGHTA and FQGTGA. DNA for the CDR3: TGTGCCAGCAGCTTATTAAGCGGGGGTTACAATGAGCAGTTCTTC. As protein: CASSLLSGGYNEQFF. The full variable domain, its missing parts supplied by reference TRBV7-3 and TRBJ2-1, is GAGVSQTPSNKVTEKGKYVELRCDPISGHTALYWYRQSLGQGPEFLIYFQGTGAADDSGLPNDRFFAVRPEGSVSTLKIQRTERGDSAVYLCASSLLSGGYNEQFFGPGTRLTVL.

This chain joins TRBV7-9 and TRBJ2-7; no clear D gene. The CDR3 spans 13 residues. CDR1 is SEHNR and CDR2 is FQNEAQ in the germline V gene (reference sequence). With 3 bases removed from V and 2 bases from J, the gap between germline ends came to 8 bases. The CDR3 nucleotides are TGTGCCAGCAGCTTCGCCACCACCTACGAGCAGTACTTC. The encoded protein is CASSFATTYEQYF.

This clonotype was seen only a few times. In nucleotides, the CDR3 is TGCGCCAGCAGCCAAGATAGCTGGGGAAATGATCAGCCCCAGCATTTT. Its protein is CASSQDSWGNDQPQHF. V gene TRBV4-1 combines with J gene TRBJ1-5, with D unclear. Per germline, CDR1 MGHRA and CDR2 YSYEKL. CDR3 length: 16 residues. The V and J ends lost 0 bases and 5 bases respectively, with 14 bases between them.

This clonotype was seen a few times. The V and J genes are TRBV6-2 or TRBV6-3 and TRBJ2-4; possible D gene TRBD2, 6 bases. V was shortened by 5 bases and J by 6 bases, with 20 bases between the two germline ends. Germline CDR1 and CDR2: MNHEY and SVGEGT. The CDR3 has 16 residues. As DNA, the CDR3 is TGTGCCAGCAGTAAATACCGGGACTCCCTCGCAAACATTCAGTACTTC. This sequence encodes CASSKYRDSLANIQYF.

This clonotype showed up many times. The CDR3 region is CASSLLLVGARGRLVTLHF. Written as DNA, the CDR3 is TGTGCCAGCAGTTTGTTGCTCGTAGGAGCCAGGGGCCGGCTAGTCACCCTCCACTTT. The chain joins TRBV28 to TRBJ1-6, with a tentative D call TRBD1 (6 bases). Trimming took off 3 bases at V and 14 bases at J, with 32 bases between the two ends. CDR1 MDHEN and CDR2 SYDVKM come from the germline V gene. The CDR3 spans 19 residues.

CDR3 sequence (DNA): TGTGCCAGCAGCTTAGCCGCTAGCGGGGGGGCGTCAGATACGCAGTATTTT. Residues: CASSLAASGGASDTQYF. The rearrangement uses TRBV7-6 and TRBJ2-3; 12 nucleotides match TRBD2. The junction had 5 bases not matched to a gene; V was cut back by 0 bases and J by 4 bases. Per the germline V gene, CDR1 is SGHVS and CDR2 is FNYEAQ. The CDR3 loop spans 17 amino acids.

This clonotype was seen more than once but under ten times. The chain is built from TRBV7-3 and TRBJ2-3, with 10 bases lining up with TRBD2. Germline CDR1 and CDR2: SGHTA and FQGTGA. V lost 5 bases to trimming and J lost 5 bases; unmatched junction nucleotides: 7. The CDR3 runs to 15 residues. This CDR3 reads CASSRAGGTGDTQYF. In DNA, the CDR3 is TGTGCCAGCAGCCGAGCGGGGGGGACAGGAGATACGCAGTATTTT.

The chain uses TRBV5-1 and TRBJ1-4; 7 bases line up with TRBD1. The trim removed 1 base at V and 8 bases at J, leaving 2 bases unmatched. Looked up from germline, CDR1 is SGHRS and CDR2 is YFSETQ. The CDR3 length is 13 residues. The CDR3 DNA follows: TGCGCCAGCAGCTTGACAGGGGTCGAAAAACTGTTTTTT. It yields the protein CASSLTGVEKLFF. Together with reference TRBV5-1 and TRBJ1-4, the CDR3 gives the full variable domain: KAGVTQTPRYLIKTRGQQVTLSCSPISGHRSVSWYQQTPGQGLQFLFEYFSETQRNKGNFPGRFSGRQFSNSRSEMNVSTLELGDSALYLCASSLTGVEKLFFGSGTQLSVL.

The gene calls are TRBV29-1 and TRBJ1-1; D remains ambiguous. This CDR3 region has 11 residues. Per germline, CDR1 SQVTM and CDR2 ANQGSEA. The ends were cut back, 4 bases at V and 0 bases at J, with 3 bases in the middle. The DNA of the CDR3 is TGCAGCGTTGTAATGAACACTGAAGCTTTCTTT. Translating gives CSVVMNTEAFF.

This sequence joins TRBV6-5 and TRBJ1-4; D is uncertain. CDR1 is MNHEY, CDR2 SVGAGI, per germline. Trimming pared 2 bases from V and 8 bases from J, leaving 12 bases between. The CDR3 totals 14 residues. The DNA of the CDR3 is TGTGCCAGCAGTTACGGGCAATTTGGGGAAAAACTGTTTTTT. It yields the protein CASSYGQFGEKLFF.

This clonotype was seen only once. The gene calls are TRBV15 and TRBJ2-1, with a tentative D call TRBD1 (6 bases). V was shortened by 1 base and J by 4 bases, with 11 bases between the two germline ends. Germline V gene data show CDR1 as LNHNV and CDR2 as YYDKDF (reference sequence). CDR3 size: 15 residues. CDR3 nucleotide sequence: TGTGCCACCAGCAGAGGGACAGTGAATTACAATGAGCAGTTCTTC. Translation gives CATSRGTVNYNEQFF.

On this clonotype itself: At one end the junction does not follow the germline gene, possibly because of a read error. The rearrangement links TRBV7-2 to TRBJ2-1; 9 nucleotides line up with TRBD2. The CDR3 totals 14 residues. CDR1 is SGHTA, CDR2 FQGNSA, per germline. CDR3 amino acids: CASCLAGAYNEQFF. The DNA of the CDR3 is TGTGCCAGCTGCTTAGCGGGGGCCTACAATGAGCAGTTCTTC.

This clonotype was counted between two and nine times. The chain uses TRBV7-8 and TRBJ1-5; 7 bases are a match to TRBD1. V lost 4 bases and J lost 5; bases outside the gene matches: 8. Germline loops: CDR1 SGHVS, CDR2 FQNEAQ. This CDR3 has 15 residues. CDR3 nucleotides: TGTGCCAGCAGCTCAGAAGGGACAGTAGATCAGCCCCAGCATTTT. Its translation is CASSSEGTVDQPQHF.